Below are 30 T cell receptor beta chains sequenced from a single sample in a study of spatial heterogeneity in lung cancer. Study conclusions and caveats: Expanded alpha and beta TCR counts within tumors tracked tumor mutation counts.

Each CDR3 protein gets one entry after TCRdb re-called the 5' RACE reads with MiXCR. The repertoire holds about 3,800 distinct CDR3 sequences, about a third seen once, with more than 20% in the top ten. Sample time point: sample taken at primary tumor resection. These receptors' antigens are unknown. The specimen comprised lung tumor tissue, sampled at surgery. The receptors shown here come from a male donor with early-stage non-small cell lung cancer.

V usage is TRBV11-2 and J usage is TRBJ2-3; D uncertain. Germline V gene sequence: CDR1 SGHAT, CDR2 FQNNGV. With 5 bases removed from V and 6 bases from J, the gap between germline ends came to 12 bases. This CDR3 region has 13 residues. The CDR3 is CASSPEIRDTQYF. The DNA for the CDR3 is TGTGCCAGCAGCCCAGAGATCAGGGATACGCAGTATTTT.

This clonotype showed up just once. The rearrangement links TRBV28 to TRBJ2-3; 7 bases agree with TRBD1. Germline CDR1 is MDHEN and CDR2 is SYDVKM. V dropped 2 bases and J dropped 4; count of bases not matched to a gene: 6. The CDR3 extends over 15 amino acids. The CDR3 DNA sequence: TGTGCCAGCAGTTTACAGTCCAGGGGGTCAGATACGCAGTATTTT. Protein: CASSLQSRGSDTQYF. Full variable domain (missing parts from reference TRBV28 and TRBJ2-3): DVKVTQSSRYLVKRTGEKVFLECVQDMDHENMFWYRQDPGLGLRLIYFSYDVKMKEKGDIPEGYSVSREKKERFSLILESASTNQTSMYLCASSLQSRGSDTQYFGPGTRLTVL.

This clonotype has just a few counts. The chain recombines TRBV27 with TRBJ2-2; D is ambiguous. This CDR3 comprises 14 residues. Trimming left V 7 bases short and J 0 bases short, with 9 bases between. The germline V gene has CDR1 MNHEY and CDR2 SMNVEV (reference sequence). CDR3 protein: CASNGRTNTGELFF. The CDR3 DNA reads TGTGCCAGCAACGGACGGACGAACACCGGGGAGCTGTTTTTT.

The CDR3 reads CASSWSAPLQETQYF. The CDR3 bases are TGTGCCAGCAGTTGGTCGGCACCTTTACAAGAGACCCAGTACTTC. This chain links TRBV28 with TRBJ2-5; D unresolved. The CDR3 contains 15 residues. Germline V lookup: CDR1 MDHEN, CDR2 SYDVKM. Trimming removed 4 bases at V and 2 bases at J, with 14 bases between.

The chain has TRBV5-1 and TRBJ2-2; 13 bases agree with TRBD2. CDR1 is SGHRS and CDR2 is YFSETQ in the germline V gene. CDR3 size: 16 residues. V trimming: 4 bases; J trimming: 5 bases; junction bases outside the gene matches: 5. The CDR3 coding sequence is TGCGCCAGCAGCACGGGACTAGCGGGATATACCGGGGAGCTGTTTTTT. It codes for CASSTGLAGYTGELFF.

This clonotype is classed as large. The chain is built from TRBV5-1 and TRBJ2-2; unclear D gene. This CDR3 spans 13 amino acids. Trimming removed 1 base at V and 3 bases at J, with 4 bases between. Germline V CDR1 and CDR2: SGHRS, YFSETQ. CDR3 sequence (DNA): TGCGCCAGCAGCTTGACAGACACCGGGGAGCTGTTTTTT. This encodes CASSLTDTGELFF.

The chain recombines TRBV29-1 with TRBJ2-2; TRBD1 matches 9 bases. The V segment lost 6 bases and the J segment 4 bases; nucleotides outside the gene matches: 3. Germline CDR1 reads SQVTM; CDR2 reads ANQGSEA. The CDR3 consists of 13 residues. Here the CDR3 DNA reads TGCAGCGTAGACAGGGGGTTCACCGGGGAGCTGTTTTTT. Its translation is CSVDRGFTGELFF.

CDR3 nucleotides: TGTGCCAGCAGCTTTGGAGGTAGGGGGGAGCAGTACTTC. Protein sequence: CASSFGGRGEQYF. The J gene is TRBJ2-7, the V gene TRBV11-2; tentative D call: TRBD1 (6 bases). The ends were cut back, 3 bases at V and 7 bases at J, with 13 bases in the middle. The germline gives CDR1 SGHAT, CDR2 FQNNGV. The CDR3 loop spans 13 amino acids.

J is TRBJ2-3 and V is TRBV20-1, with a weak D call TRBD1 (5 bases). The germline gives CDR1 DFQATT, CDR2 SNEGSKA (reference sequence). The CDR3 is made up of 13 amino acids. With 3 bases removed from V and 2 bases from J, the gap between germline ends came to 9 bases. For the CDR3, the DNA is TGCAGTGCTAGGGCAGGGTTCACAGATACGCAGTATTTT. Encoded protein: CSARAGFTDTQYF.

This clonotype was picked up a small number of times. This rearrangement joins TRBV10-3 to TRBJ2-3, with TRBD2 matching over 7 bases. V gave up 6 bases and J gave up 0 bases; unmatched junction bases: 6. The CDR3 totals 15 residues. Germline-derived CDR1 and CDR2 are ENHRY and SYGVKD. The CDR3 is CAISAKRESTDTQYF. CDR3 coding DNA: TGTGCCATCAGCGCAAAGCGGGAAAGCACAGATACGCAGTATTTT.

The chain couples TRBV28 to TRBJ2-7; D call uncertain. Trimming took off 3 bases at V and 5 bases at J, with 8 bases between the two ends. CDR1 and CDR2 (germline): MDHEN, SYDVKM. The CDR3 runs 12 residues. The CDR3 loop reads CASSLRQNEQYF. The CDR3 DNA sequence: TGTGCCAGCAGTTTGCGCCAGAACGAGCAGTACTTC.

As DNA, the CDR3 is TGTGCCAGCAGCTTAGCGACCTCAGGGGGCCAAGAGACCCAGTACTTC. It specifies CASSLATSGGQETQYF. The chain links TRBV7-2 to TRBJ2-5; 7 bases are a match to TRBD1. The CDR3 is 16 residues long. The ends lost 0 bases at V and 1 base at J; junction bases unmatched: 5. Germline CDR1 is SGHTA and CDR2 is FQGNSA.

This clonotype has at least ten counts. For the CDR3, the DNA is TGTGCCAGCAGCACACGATGGACAGAGACCCAGTACTTC. It encodes CASSTRWTETQYF. This chain uses TRBV7-2 with TRBJ2-5; D is undetermined. Germline CDR1 reads SGHTA; CDR2 reads FQGNSA. Trimming left V 5 bases short and J 4 bases short, with 11 bases between. The length of the CDR3 is 13 residues. The variable domain in full, with the rest retrieved from reference TRBV7-2 and TRBJ2-5, is GAGVSQSPSNKVTEKGKDVELRCDPISGHTALYWYRQSLGQGLEFLIYFQGNSAPDKSGLPSDRFSAERTGGSVSTLTIQRTQQEDSAVYLCASSTRWTETQYFGPGTRLLVL.

This chain links TRBV7-8 with TRBJ2-3; 10 nucleotides match TRBD2. The CDR3 loop spans 20 amino acids. V was pared by 3 bases and J by 4 bases, with 19 bases of the junction left unmatched. Germline V gives CDR1 SGHVS, CDR2 FQNEAQ. The CDR3 sequence: CASSFSGSTSGDRPADTQYF. CDR3 DNA sequence: TGTGCCAGCAGCTTCTCGGGCTCAACTAGCGGGGATCGGCCGGCAGATACGCAGTATTTT.

This clonotype was observed many times. This chain joins TRBV2 and TRBJ2-1; the D gene is possibly TRBD2 (6 bases). Between the trimmed V and J ends, which lost 1 base and 3 bases, there was a span of 10 bases. This CDR3 comprises 15 residues. From germline, CDR1 is SNHLY and CDR2 FYNNEI. In nucleotides, the CDR3 is TGTGCCAGCAGTGAAGAGGCGGGAAACTACAATGAGCAGTTCTTC. The encoded protein is CASSEEAGNYNEQFF.

The genes are TRBV6-5 and TRBJ2-7, with 9 positions matching TRBD1. The germline V gene has CDR1 MNHEY and CDR2 SVGAGI. The CDR3 covers 15 residues. V gave up 8 bases and J gave up 4 bases; unmatched junction bases: 12. DNA for the CDR3: TGTGCCAGCCCTTCCGACAGGGGGGGACAATACGAGCAGTACTTC. It is translated as CASPSDRGGQYEQYF.

V usage is TRBV5-1 and J usage is TRBJ2-5; perhaps TRBD1 as D (6 bases). V lost 4 bases, J lost 1 base, and 11 bases lay in between. Germline V gives CDR1 SGHRS, CDR2 YFSETQ. This CDR3 is 14 amino acids long. In nucleotides, the CDR3 is TGCGCCAGCAGCGCTTTGGGGGCCCAAGAGACCCAGTACTTC. Translated: CASSALGAQETQYF.

This clonotype has a count of ten or more. The chain is built from TRBV29-1 and TRBJ2-7; no reliable D call. The CDR3 covers 13 residues. Per germline, CDR1 SQVTM and CDR2 ANQGSEA. V lost 4 bases to trimming and J lost 0 bases, with 10 bases between them. The CDR3 coding sequence is TGCAGCGTTGGTTACTCAAACTCCTACGAGCAGTACTTC. It is translated as CSVGYSNSYEQYF.

This chain connects TRBV5-4 to TRBJ2-1; TRBD2 is a possible D gene (6 bases). The CDR3 is 13 residues long. Trimming took off 4 bases at V and 6 bases at J, with 11 bases between the two ends. Germline CDR1 reads SGHNT; CDR2 reads YYREEE (reference sequence). The chain's CDR3 is CASSHPGLNEQFF. In DNA form, the CDR3 reads TGTGCCAGCAGCCACCCGGGACTCAATGAGCAGTTCTTC.

The chain links TRBV5-1 to TRBJ2-2; TRBD1 agrees at 8 bases. This CDR3 region has 15 residues. The germline gives CDR1 SGHRS, CDR2 YFSETQ. The ends lost 4 bases at V and 2 bases at J; junction bases unmatched: 4. In nucleotides, the CDR3 is TGCGCCAGCAGCCTCGACAGGGGCAACACCGGGGAGCTGTTTTTT. Translating it yields CASSLDRGNTGELFF.

The chain couples TRBV12-3 or TRBV12-4 to TRBJ2-2, with 9 bases aligning to TRBD2. J lost 6 bases, V lost 2 bases, and 7 bases had no gene match. The CDR3 covers 16 residues. The CDR3, as DNA: TGTGCCAGCAGTTTAAATCTAGCGGGAATGGCCGGGGAGCTGTTTTTT. Amino acid sequence: CASSLNLAGMAGELFF.

This clonotype was recorded a few times. The chain carries TRBV6-5 and TRBJ2-2, with 11 nucleotides matching TRBD2. Germline values: CDR1 MNHEY, CDR2 SVGAGI. CDR3 length: 20 amino acids. Trimming cost V 7 bases and J 3 bases; bases outside gene matches: 19. The CDR3 nucleotides read TGTGCCAGCACCCCCACAGGAACTAGCGGGAGAAATTGGGACACCGGGGAGCTGTTTTTT. Its translation: CASTPTGTSGRNWDTGELFF.

This clonotype was picked up a small number of times. The chain links TRBV29-1 to TRBJ2-6; D is ambiguous. V lost 3 bases to trimming and J lost 1 base, with 4 bases between them. CDR3 length: 13 residues. Looked up from germline, CDR1 is SQVTM and CDR2 is ANQGSEA. The CDR3 reads CSVEGSGANVLTF. The CDR3 DNA reads TGCAGCGTTGAGGGGTCTGGGGCCAACGTCCTGACTTTC.

The chain recombines TRBV27 with TRBJ2-7; D possibly matches TRBD1 or TRBD2 (6 bases each). The length of the CDR3 is 15 residues. Trimming took 6 bases from V and 6 from J, leaving 21 bases between them. CDR1 is MNHEY, CDR2 SMNVEV, per germline (reference sequence). CDR3 residues: CASRLTTGTPLEQYF. The CDR3 DNA is TGTGCCAGCAGGCTGACCACAGGGACTCCCCTCGAGCAGTACTTC.

The V and J genes are TRBV7-9 and TRBJ2-5; D is uncertain. Germline CDR1 SEHNR, CDR2 FQNEAQ (reference sequence). CDR3 length equals 13 residues. Trimming pared 3 bases from V and 4 bases from J, leaving 9 bases between. CDR3: CASSLAFRETQYF. The CDR3 bases are TGTGCCAGCAGCTTGGCATTCAGAGAGACCCAGTACTTC.

V gene TRBV29-1 combines with J gene TRBJ2-1; D gene unclear. In germline, CDR1 is SQVTM, CDR2 ANQGSEA. Trimming stripped 7 bases from V and 8 bases from J, with 12 bases between. The length of the CDR3 is 11 residues. This chain's CDR3 is CSARVAHEQFF. CDR3 sequence (DNA): TGCAGCGCCCGGGTGGCCCATGAGCAGTTCTTC.

This chain connects TRBV29-1 to TRBJ2-3; D remains unclear. Germline V gives CDR1 SQVTM, CDR2 ANQGSEA. CDR3 length: 12 amino acids. V lost 3 bases, J lost 1 base, and 5 bases lay in between. CDR3 sequence reads: CSVEGGTDTQYF. The CDR3 DNA reads as TGCAGCGTTGAGGGCGGCACAGATACGCAGTATTTT.

The genes are TRBV6-2 or TRBV6-3 and TRBJ2-1; 9 nucleotides match TRBD1. Germline V CDR1 and CDR2: MNHEY, SVGEGT. This CDR3 has 13 residues. With 9 bases clipped from V and 7 bases from J, the junction kept 7 bases outside the gene matches. The CDR3 loop reads CASLQGAENEQFF. DNA of the CDR3: TGTGCCAGTTTACAGGGGGCTGAGAATGAGCAGTTCTTC.

This rearrangement joins TRBV12-3 or TRBV12-4 to TRBJ2-1; 7 positions match TRBD2. V shed 6 bases and J 9 bases; nucleotides not matched to a gene: 5. CDR3 size: 12 residues. CDR3 sequence: CASRPWGGEQFF. The DNA for the CDR3 is TGTGCCAGCAGACCCTGGGGGGGTGAGCAGTTCTTC.

There are a few counts of this clonotype. The J gene is TRBJ2-2, the V gene TRBV7-9; the D gene could be TRBD1 or TRBD2 (6 bases each). The CDR3 totals 17 residues. V dropped 3 bases and J dropped 1 base, with 15 bases sitting between them. The germline CDR1 and CDR2 sequences are SEHNR and FQNEAQ (reference sequence). The CDR3 DNA reads as TGTGCCAGCAGCTTTGAGGGGGGCGCGAGGAACACCGGGGAGCTGTTTTTT. It codes for CASSFEGGARNTGELFF. Full variable domain (missing parts from reference TRBV7-9 and TRBJ2-2): DTGVSQNPRHKITKRGQNVTFRCDPISEHNRLYWYRQTLGQGPEFLTYFQNEAQLEKSRLLSDRFSAERPKGSFSTLEIQRTEQGDSAMYLCASSFEGGARNTGELFFGEGSRLTVL.